A selection of T cell receptor beta chains follows, all from one sample in a study of blood T cell repertoires in COVID-19. Assay used: immunoSEQ multiplex PCR; TCRdb lists only in-frame clones, some missing. The data contain over 150,000 clones, 88% of them seen just once; the ten biggest clones take up 15% to 20%. The sample comprised peripheral blood. These receptors were collected from a man aged 50 to 60 with COVID-19, enrolled during active disease. CDR3s include the opening cysteine and the closing phenylalanine or tryptophan.

j_gene	v_gene	CDR3aa
TRBJ1-2	TRBV9	CASSVGQDYGYTF
TRBJ2-2	TRBV6-2/TRBV6-3	CASSYSGRGRTGELFF
TRBJ2-6	TRBV30	CAWSVIHSGANVLTF
TRBJ2-7	TRBV28	CASSQTTPGTGEQYF
TRBJ1-4	TRBV5-5	CASSFSGFNEKLFF
TRBJ2-1	TRBV6-2/TRBV6-3	CASSSPVRLREQFF
TRBJ1-1	TRBV30	CASRSGGSTEAFF
TRBJ2-3	TRBV10-3	CAITAAPGLAADTQYF
TRBJ2-1	TRBV11-1	CASSPTRFQGSSEQFF
TRBJ1-5	TRBV12-2	CASRLGGLLGCNQPQHF
TRBJ2-5	TRBV10-3	CAISQGPGQKETQYF
TRBJ1-5	TRBV6-6	CASSYDGEQPQHF
TRBJ2-1	TRBV30	CAWSEASGYNEQFF
TRBJ1-4	TRBV2	CASRSVEKLFF
TRBJ1-6	TRBV6-4	CAPPVGHPSSYNSPLHF
TRBJ1-1	TRBV4-1	CASRKIQGAGAFF
TRBJ2-2	TRBV18	CASSPPYGASGSLTGELFF
TRBJ1-5	TRBV15	CATRRQGADNQPQHF
TRBJ2-2	TRBV5-1	CASSYGLTGPGELFF
TRBJ2-7	TRBV7-9	CASSLPGGADYEQYF
TRBJ2-7	TRBV11-2	CASSRGQTYEQYF
TRBJ2-3	TRBV6-5	CASADRVASTDTQYF
TRBJ1-5	TRBV10-2	CASTPTDINQPQHF
TRBJ1-1	TRBV2	CASSDRGVWNTEAFF
TRBJ1-2	TRBV19	CASSFSGTGGEHTF
TRBJ2-1	TRBV9	CASSVEGGYNEQFF
TRBJ1-2	TRBV18	CASSLAGTVGYGYTF
TRBJ2-1	TRBV15	CATSRDFTSGRLSNEQFF
TRBJ1-3	TRBV5-4	CASSLGRAANTIYF
TRBJ2-1	TRBV5-8	CASGLVGPYNEQFF
TRBJ1-5	TRBV5-1	CASSPGQDSNQPQHF
TRBJ2-1	TRBV5-4	CASSLIFNEQFF
TRBJ2-3	TRBV5-1	CASSQIAGGYTDTQYF
TRBJ2-5	TRBV2	CASSEVLAGKETQYF
TRBJ2-5	TRBV10-3	CAISAGQETQYF
TRBJ1-1	TRBV6-5	CASSYSGPEGEAFF
TRBJ2-6	TRBV5-6	CASSSVSGANVLTF
TRBJ2-3	TRBV12-3/TRBV12-4	CASREDSADTQYF
TRBJ2-1	TRBV2	CASSEEDGPYNEQFF
TRBJ2-2	TRBV11-2	CASSQLQGTGELFF
TRBJ1-3	TRBV19	CASSTGQKGNTIYF
TRBJ2-7	TRBV7-6	CASSLGGSGVTYEQYF
TRBJ2-2	TRBV7-8	CASSSSRGGSGELFF
TRBJ2-1	TRBV19	CASSISSGHSYNEQFF
TRBJ2-1	TRBV28	CASNPALGTGSGNEQFF
TRBJ1-5	TRBV7-3	CASSWDSHQPQHF
TRBJ1-6	TRBV4-3	CASSLLGVGSPLHF
TRBJ1-1	TRBV7-9	CASSLGGQGEAFF
TRBJ2-4	TRBV28	CASRGTGGRDIQYF
TRBJ2-1	TRBV24-1	CATIEHNEQFF
TRBJ2-3	TRBV6-2/TRBV6-3	CASSYTPSADSASTDTQYF
TRBJ2-4	TRBV6-6	CASCSPPLAGGPAAVIKNIQYF
TRBJ2-1	TRBV6-4	CASSVAAGGYNEQFF
TRBJ2-3	TRBV5-1	CASGPTGQGSTDTQYF